These T cell receptor beta chains were read from a single sample in a study of cytomegalovirus exposure and HLA in healthy donors. The table came from immunoSEQ multiplex PCR; TCRdb's copy has only in-frame clones and leaves some out. The profile shows some 99,000 clones, approximately 81% of them singletons. Sequences were obtained from PBMCs. The source is a woman aged 30 to 39 in good health and CMV-seronegative. Each CDR3 is given with its conserved first and last residue. D genes are given only for firm matches. Clone size is shown for a subset of rows, as once, few, many or a class of expanded clone.

D,size,V,J,DNA,CDR3
-,-,TRBV4-3,TRBJ2-3,TGCGCCAGCAGCCAACAACGGACTACTTCTAGCACAGATACGCAGTATTTT,CASSQQRTTSSTDTQYF
-,-,TRBV11-2,TRBJ1-6,TGTGCCAGCAGCTACCTAGGGGGTGAGGGTTCACCCCTCCACTTT,CASSYLGGEGSPLHF
-,-,TRBV6-5,TRBJ2-5,TGTGCCAGCAGTTACTGGGTGGGGGGGCTCCAAGAGACCCAGTACTTC,CASSYWVGGLQETQYF
TRBD2,-,TRBV7-2,TRBJ2-1,TGTGCCAGCAGCTTACCGGGACTAGCGGGGAACAATGAGCAGTTCTTC,CASSLPGLAGNNEQFF
TRBD1,-,TRBV2,TRBJ2-4,TGTGCCAGCAAGGGGACGAACAGGGGGCAGGGAAACATTCAGTACTTC,CASKGTNRGQGNIQYF
-,once,TRBV9,TRBJ2-5,TGTGCCAGCAGCGAGACGACTAGGATCCAAGAGACCCAGTACTTC,CASSETTRIQETQYF
-,-,TRBV12-2,TRBJ2-1,TGTGCAAGTCGCTGCCCTCGATACTTGGTTCTGGTGATCTATGAGCAGTTCTTC,CASRCPRYLVLVIYEQFF
-,few,TRBV7-6,TRBJ2-5,TGTGCCAGCAGCGCCGCTATGAACCAAGAGACCCAGTACTTC,CASSAAMNQETQYF
-,few,TRBV2,TRBJ1-3,TGTGCCAGCAGAGCCGCATCCTCTGGAAACACCATATATTTT,CASRAASSGNTIYF
-,-,TRBV5-1,TRBJ2-7,TGCGCCAGCAGCCTGGGACTGCGGGAGCAGTACTTC,CASSLGLREQYF
-,-,TRBV5-4,TRBJ1-1,TGTGCCAGCAGCTTTGGCGGAGCGAACACTGAAGCTTTCTTT,CASSFGGANTEAFF
TRBD2,-,TRBV4-1,TRBJ2-2,TGCGCCAGCAGCCAAGGGGGACTAGCGCCCGGGGAGCTGTTTTTT,CASSQGGLAPGELFF
TRBD2,-,TRBV7-7,TRBJ2-1,TGTGCCAGCAGCTCCCGGCTAGCGGGAGCGGAGCAGTTCTTC,CASSSRLAGAEQFF
-,-,TRBV11-2,TRBJ2-7,TGTGCCAGCAGCTTAAACGGGGACGAGCAGTACTTC,CASSLNGDEQYF
TRBD2,-,TRBV7-2,TRBJ2-7,TGTGCCAGCAGCTTAGGATCCCTTCGACTAGCGCCGTCCTACGAGCAGTACTTC,CASSLGSLRLAPSYEQYF
TRBD2,-,TRBV7-9,TRBJ2-2,TGTGCCAGCAGCTGGGAAGCGGGAAACACCGGGGAGCTGTTTTTT,CASSWEAGNTGELFF
TRBD1,-,TRBV6-1,TRBJ1-1,TGTGCCAGCAGTTTTGCCGGGACAGGGTCCACTGAAGCTTTCTTT,CASSFAGTGSTEAFF
TRBD2,-,TRBV27,TRBJ2-7,TGTGCCAGCAGTCCTAGCGGGAGAAATGCCCACGAGCAGTACTTC,CASSPSGRNAHEQYF
-,-,TRBV7-9,TRBJ2-7,TGTTCCAGCAGCTTACAGGGCTACGAGCAGTACTTC,CSSSLQGYEQYF
-,-,TRBV27,TRBJ2-1,TGTGCCAGCAGTTTACTCCGATCCAGGGTGATAATCCCCAATGAGCAGTTCTTC,CASSLLRSRVIIPNEQFF
TRBD1,few,TRBV6-1,TRBJ2-1,TGTGCCAGCAGTGAATATTATGCCGGGACAGGGGGCAATGAGCAGTTCTTC,CASSEYYAGTGGNEQFF
-,-,TRBV6-1,TRBJ2-1,TGTGCCAGCAGTGACCCAGACTCCAATGAGCAGTTCTTC,CASSDPDSNEQFF
-,-,TRBV19,TRBJ1-2,TGTGCCAGTAGTGACCCCGGCAGGCCAGCTGGCTACACCTTC,CASSDPGRPAGYTF
-,-,TRBV6-5,TRBJ2-5,TGTGCCAGCAGGGACGATGGGGGACTGGAGACCCAGTACTTC,CASRDDGGLETQYF
-,-,TRBV4-2,TRBJ2-3,TGTGCCAGCAGCCAAGAATCCTCACAGGAACCAACAGATACGCAGTATTTT,CASSQESSQEPTDTQYF
-,-,TRBV4-1,TRBJ1-6,TGCGCCAGCAGCCAAGAGATGGACAGAAAGAATTCACCCCTCCACTTT,CASSQEMDRKNSPLHF
TRBD2,-,TRBV5-1,TRBJ2-5,TGCGCCAGCACCCCGCCAGGGACTAGTATAGCCCAGTACTTC,CASTPPGTSIAQYF
TRBD2,-,TRBV7-6,TRBJ2-7,TGTGCCAGCAGCCCCAGCGGGGGGACCTACGAGCAGTACTTC,CASSPSGGTYEQYF
TRBD1,-,TRBV5-1,TRBJ1-3,TGCGCCAGCAGCTCCCTTCCGGGACAGGGGGCTTCTGGGGGAAACACCATATATTTT,CASSSLPGQGASGGNTIYF
TRBD1,-,TRBV9,TRBJ2-6,TGTGCCAGCAGCATTGGACAGGGGTTATCTGGGGCCAACGTCCTGACTTTC,CASSIGQGLSGANVLTF
-,-,TRBV11-2,TRBJ2-1,TGTGCCAGCAGCACCGGGACCCGACTAGTTAGCGAGCAGTTCTTC,CASSTGTRLVSEQFF
TRBD1,once,TRBV30,TRBJ1-1,TGTGCCTGCCTCCCGGGACAGCTGAACACTGAAGCTTTCTTT,CACLPGQLNTEAFF
TRBD1,once,TRBV19,TRBJ1-2,TGTGCCAGTAGTATGACGGACAGGGTGTACTATGGCTACACCTTC,CASSMTDRVYYGYTF
TRBD2,-,TRBV5-6,TRBJ2-7,TGTGCCAGCAGCTTGGTGGCTAGCGGGAGAGGTTCTTTTCGCGAGCAGTACTTC,CASSLVASGRGSFREQYF
TRBD2,-,TRBV6-1,TRBJ2-5,TGTGCCAGCAGTGAAGTGCTTGGGCTAGCGGGAGGTGGCAAACAAGAGACCCAGTACTTC,CASSEVLGLAGGGKQETQYF
-,once,TRBV7-9,TRBJ2-2,TGTGCCAGCAGCTTCGAAGGAGGGTCCGGAGTTGGGGAGCTGTTTTTT,CASSFEGGSGVGELFF
TRBD2,-,TRBV10-3,TRBJ2-7,TGTGCCATCAGTGAGTGGACTAGCGCTTACTACGAGCAGTACTTC,CAISEWTSAYYEQYF
TRBD1,-,TRBV29-1,TRBJ2-2,TGCAGCGTTGCGGGACAGACGAACACCGGGGAGCTGTTTTTT,CSVAGQTNTGELFF